These T cell receptor beta chains were read from a single sample in a study of shared clonotypes between healthy human individuals. Sequencing used immunoSEQ multiplex PCR; TCRdb keeps in-frame clones, though not all of them. The sample includes a few million clones, over 85% seen only once; the top ten take around 1.8%. Sequenced: naive CD8+ T cells from PBMCs. The origin of the receptors is a man aged 18 to 29 in good health. Some clones in this sample may be carry-over from other donors' samples. Each CDR3 is given with its conserved first and last residue. The D gene is left open where the match is weak.

cdr3_length	j_call	d_call	v_call	cdr3_aa	cdr3_nt
16	TRBJ2-7	TRBD2	TRBV6-5	CASSYGAERDSYEQYF	TGTGCCAGCAGTTACGGTGCGGAGCGGGACTCCTACGAGCAGTACTTC
17	TRBJ2-2	TRBD2	TRBV6-4	CASSLTSGRARTGELFF	TGTGCCAGCAGTTTGACTAGCGGGAGGGCCCGCACCGGGGAGCTGTTTTTT
13	TRBJ2-1	.	TRBV29-1	CSLGGITYNEQFF	TGCAGCCTGGGAGGAATAACCTACAATGAGCAGTTCTTC
15	TRBJ1-1	.	TRBV23-1	CASSQWSSRNTEAFF	TGCGCCAGCAGTCAGTGGTCAAGTAGGAACACTGAAGCTTTCTTT
13	TRBJ2-2	.	TRBV19	CASSIGSGGELFF	TGTGCCAGTAGTATAGGGTCTGGCGGGGAGCTGTTTTTT
15	TRBJ2-1	.	TRBV7-9	CASSQSSGLYNEQFF	TGTGCCAGCAGCCAAAGCTCGGGACTCTATAATGAGCAGTTCTTC
15	TRBJ2-7	TRBD2	TRBV6-5	CASSLASGSSYEQYF	TGTGCCAGCAGTCTCGCTAGCGGGAGCTCCTACGAGCAGTACTTC
16	TRBJ2-1	TRBD1	TRBV13	CASSARTGRPYNEQFF	TGTGCCAGCAGCGCTAGGACAGGAAGGCCCTACAATGAGCAGTTCTTC
16	TRBJ2-1	TRBD2	TRBV9	CASSTEFREADNEQFF	TGTGCCAGCAGCACCGAATTCCGGGAGGCCGACAATGAGCAGTTCTTC
15	TRBJ1-4	.	TRBV7-9	CASSPEIGGPEKLFF	TGTGCCAGCAGCCCCGAGATAGGGGGTCCTGAAAAACTGTTTTTT
16	TRBJ1-2	.	TRBV7-9	CASSLARQAQVYGYTF	TGTGCCAGCAGCTTAGCTCGACAGGCCCAGGTCTATGGCTACACCTTC
15	TRBJ1-4	.	TRBV15	CATSRVAATNEKLFF	TGTGCCACCAGCAGAGTGGCCGCAACTAATGAAAAACTGTTTTTT
15	TRBJ1-2	TRBD1	TRBV7-9	CASSGRQGLGYGYTF	TGTGCCAGCAGCGGGCGACAGGGGCTGGGCTATGGCTACACCTTC
14	TRBJ2-3	TRBD2	TRBV28	CASSPGLAADTQYF	TGTGCCAGCAGTCCGGGACTAGCGGCAGATACGCAGTATTTT
16	TRBJ1-3	TRBD1	TRBV27	CASGDRGPRGGNTIYF	TGTGCCAGCGGTGACAGGGGGCCAAGAGGAGGAAACACCATATATTTT